The T cell receptor beta chain under discussion was sequenced for a study of shared clonotypes between healthy human individuals. The assay was immunoSEQ multiplex PCR, and TCRdb's table has in-frame clones only and misses some. The table has some 700,000 clones, 90% seen once; the top ten hold approximately 35%. V lost 3 bases and J lost 8, with 13 bases in between. The germline CDR1 and CDR2 sequences are SGHAT and FQNNGV. The CDR3 has 14 residues. This sequence was found in a man between 18 and 29 years old in good health. Some clones in this sample may be carry-over from other donors' samples. Source material: memory CD8+ T cells from PBMCs. Subset of the sample: CD45RO+ cells pooled with CCR7-negative TemRA cells. The rearrangement uses TRBV11-2 and TRBJ1-4; no clear D gene. The CDR3 nucleotides read TGTGCCAGCAGCTTCCCCGCCAGGAAAGAAAAACTGTTTTTT. Translating it yields CASSFPARKEKLFF.